The next 11 T cell receptor beta chains were all read from a single sample in a study of blood T cell repertoires in COVID-19. Here immunoSEQ multiplex PCR was the method, and the copy in TCRdb shows in-frame clones only, minus some. This sample has some 120,000 clones, with approximately 91% found just once. Sequenced material: peripheral blood. The receptors derive from a woman older than 75 with acute or convalescent COVID-19.

The chain couples TRBV29-1 to TRBJ2-5; D possibly corresponds to TRBD1 (6 bases). This CDR3 is 12 amino acids long. V shed 7 bases and J shed 5 bases, with 14 bases lying between them. Germline V gene data show CDR1 as SQVTM and CDR2 as ANQGSEA. CDR3 DNA: TGCAGCGCCCGAACAGGGTTTGAGACCCAGTACTTC. Translated, it gives CSARTGFETQYF.

The CDR3 spells CASTLGGWETQYF. CDR3 DNA: TGTGCCAGCACCTTAGGAGGTTGGGAGACCCAGTACTTC. The rearrangement joins TRBV6-5 to TRBJ2-5, with D maybe TRBD2 (5 bases). The CDR3 runs to 13 residues. V was clipped by 7 bases and J by 5 bases, with 14 bases between them. The germline CDR1 and CDR2 sequences are MNHEY and SVGAGI.

The J gene is TRBJ1-4, the V gene TRBV6-5, with D tentatively TRBD1 (6 bases). CDR1 is MNHEY, CDR2 SVGAGI, per germline. V was trimmed by 5 bases and J by 7 bases, leaving 14 bases between them. This CDR3 is built from 14 residues. The CDR3 DNA is TGTGCCAGCAGTCGGGACACCTTGAGTGAAAAACTGTTTTTT. Encoded protein: CASSRDTLSEKLFF.

This clone has only a few counts. The chain carries TRBV5-1 and TRBJ2-7, with unresolved D. Germline V gene sequence: CDR1 SGHRS, CDR2 YFSETQ. The CDR3 extends over 13 amino acids. Trimming shortened V by 7 bases and J by 2 bases, and 13 bases separated the two germline ends. This CDR3 is CASGFGQAYEQYF. The CDR3 DNA reads as TGCGCCAGCGGGTTCGGTCAGGCCTACGAGCAGTACTTC.

V usage is TRBV7-2 and J usage is TRBJ2-4; D might be TRBD2 (5 bases). Germline V gives CDR1 SGHTA, CDR2 FQGNSA. There are 14 residues in the CDR3. The V and J ends lost 0 bases and 6 bases respectively, with 9 bases between them. The CDR3 region is CASSLAAGSNIQYF. The DNA of the CDR3 is TGTGCCAGCAGCTTAGCGGCGGGTTCAAACATTCAGTACTTC.

The chain joins TRBV28 to TRBJ1-5, with D possibly being TRBD1 (6 bases). The length of the CDR3 is 15 residues. The germline V and J ends were trimmed by 2 bases and 9 bases, with 17 bases remaining between them. The V gene's germline CDR1 is MDHEN and CDR2 SYDVKM. The CDR3 coding sequence is TGTGCCAGCAGTTTAGGGGGCGCGAAACGATGGCCCCAGCATTTT. This codes for CASSLGGAKRWPQHF.

The J gene is TRBJ2-7, the V gene TRBV5-1, with D uncertain. The CDR3 length is 13 residues. Per germline, CDR1 SGHRS and CDR2 YFSETQ. The ends were cut back, 2 bases at V and 0 bases at J, with 6 bases in the middle. The CDR3 sequence: CASSFSDSYEQYF. In nucleotides, the CDR3 is TGCGCCAGCAGCTTCAGTGACTCCTACGAGCAGTACTTC. The full variable domain, with the rest looked up from reference TRBV5-1 and TRBJ2-7, is KAGVTQTPRYLIKTRGQQVTLSCSPISGHRSVSWYQQTPGQGLQFLFEYFSETQRNKGNFPGRFSGRQFSNSRSEMNVSTLELGDSALYLCASSFSDSYEQYFGPGTRLTVT.

The chain combines TRBV2 with TRBJ2-3; D gene ambiguous. The CDR3 extends over 14 amino acids. V was cut by 4 bases and J by 0 bases, with 8 bases left in between. CDR1 SNHLY and CDR2 FYNNEI come from the germline V gene. The CDR3: CASSGYGSTDTQYF. DNA of the CDR3: TGTGCCAGCAGTGGGTACGGTAGCACAGATACGCAGTATTTT.

This clone was counted between two and nine times. The rearrangement uses TRBV7-2 and TRBJ2-7; 10 nucleotides line up with TRBD2. This CDR3 has 18 amino acids. Per germline, CDR1 SGHTA and CDR2 FQGNSA. V shed 0 bases and J 3 bases; nucleotides not matched to a gene: 11. The CDR3, as DNA: TGTGCCAGCAGCTTAGCGTTAACCCTAGCGGGGGTTTTCTACGAGCAGTACTTC. Translating gives CASSLALTLAGVFYEQYF.

DNA for the CDR3: TGTGCCAGCAGTCTGGGAGCCGACAATGAGCAGTTCTTC. Translating gives CASSLGADNEQFF. The rearrangement links TRBV2 to TRBJ2-1; D might be TRBD2 (5 bases). V was shortened by 5 bases and J by 5 bases, with 10 bases between the two germline ends. The CDR3 runs 13 residues. CDR1 is SNHLY and CDR2 is FYNNEI in the germline V gene.

The chain uses TRBV29-1 and TRBJ1-3; D is perhaps TRBD1 (5 bases). Germline V gives CDR1 SQVTM, CDR2 ANQGSEA. Trimming cost V 3 bases and J 4 bases, with 10 bases left between them. The CDR3 consists of 13 residues. The CDR3 loop reads CSVDGGVGNTIYF. The CDR3 nucleotides read TGCAGCGTTGATGGGGGGGTAGGAAACACCATATATTTT.